These T cell receptor beta chains were read from a single sample in a study of post-analysis software for immune sequencing data. MiXCR, applied by TCRdb to the PCR reads, yields one record per CDR3 protein. Among about 540,000 distinct CDR3 sequences listed, around 34% were seen once. Sequenced input: blood. The receptors come from a girl aged 2 to 17 with multiple sclerosis. Each CDR3 is given with its conserved first and last residue. A D gene is named only where the DNA matches it firmly. Expanded clones get a size class; other rows say once, few or many, or leave the size out.

cdr3_length | clone_size | d_call | j_call | v_call | cdr3_aa | cdr3_nt
12 | - | - | TRBJ1-2 | TRBV6-5 | CASREVNYGYTF | TGTGCCAGCAGGGAAGTTAACTATGGCTACACCTTC
16 | - | - | TRBJ1-4 | TRBV7-9 | CASSRSVSATNEKLFF | TGTGCCAGCAGTCGATCGGTCTCTGCAACTAATGAAAAACTGTTTTTT
16 | - | TRBD2 | TRBJ2-5 | TRBV6-5 | CASSYLAAGEGETQYF | TGTGCCAGCAGTTACTTGGCAGCGGGAGAGGGGGAGACCCAGTACTTC
12 | once | - | TRBJ2-3 | TRBV6-6 | CASRSRGDTQYF | TGTGCCAGCAGGAGTAGGGGAGATACGCAGTATTTT
14 | - | - | TRBJ2-1 | TRBV3-1 | CASSQGAPYNEQFF | TGTGCCAGCAGCCAAGGGGCGCCCTACAATGAGCAGTTCTTC
13 | few | - | TRBJ2-1 | TRBV28 | CAIDGGPYDEQFF | TGTGCCATCGACGGGGGGCCCTACGATGAGCAGTTCTTC
13 | few | - | TRBJ2-5 | TRBV7-2 | CASSLFPKETQYF | TGTGCCAGCAGCTTATTCCCAAAAGAGACCCAGTACTTC
16 | many | - | TRBJ2-1 | TRBV24-1 | CATSDSVLRSYNEQFF | TGTGCCACCAGTGATTCAGTCCTCCGCTCCTACAATGAGCAGTTCTTC
15 | few | - | TRBJ2-1 | TRBV5-1 | CASSLASGTKVEQFF | TGCGCCAGCAGCTTGGCGTCGGGTACGAAAGTGGAGCAGTTCTTC
14 | few | TRBD1 | TRBJ2-1 | TRBV20-1 | CSAIRQGSGNEQFF | TGCAGTGCAATTCGACAGGGAAGTGGCAATGAGCAGTTCTTC
17 | few | - | TRBJ2-2 | TRBV15 | CATSRVGRTSNTGELFF | TGTGCCACCAGCAGAGTAGGGCGTACGTCAAACACCGGGGAGCTGTTTTTT
14 | few | - | TRBJ2-7 | TRBV14 | CASSRGIGTYEQYF | TGTGCCAGCAGCCGGGGAATCGGGACCTACGAGCAGTACTTC
17 | - | TRBD2 | TRBJ2-5 | TRBV28 | CASSFPRGTSGEGSQYF | TGTGCCAGCAGTTTTCCTAGAGGGACTAGCGGGGAGGGGTCCCAGTACTTC
15 | few | - | TRBJ1-2 | TRBV7-9 | CASSLRGVGNYGYTF | TGTGCCAGCAGCTTACGAGGGGTGGGCAACTATGGCTACACCTTC
15 | - | - | TRBJ2-7 | TRBV9 | CASSRDRDGPYEQYF | TGTGCCAGCAGCCGAGACCGGGACGGACCCTACGAGCAGTACTTC
14 | few | - | TRBJ2-5 | TRBV11-2 | CASSLVGRRETQYF | TGTGCCAGCAGCTTAGTAGGACGTAGAGAGACCCAGTACTTC
11 | - | TRBD2 | TRBJ2-1 | TRBV2 | CASTGLDERFF | TGTGCCAGCACCGGACTAGACGAGCGTTTCTTC
19 | few | - | TRBJ1-4 | TRBV4-1 | CASSLKGGATRTRDEKLFF | TGCGCCAGCAGCCTTAAGGGGGGCGCGACTAGGACTAGGGACGAAAAACTGTTTTTT
14 | - | - | TRBJ2-3 | TRBV24-1 | CAAQGLTSTDTQYF | TGTGCCGCCCAGGGGCTCACTAGCACAGATACGCAGTATTTT
15 | few | TRBD2 | TRBJ2-3 | TRBV10-3 | CAISAGGAVTDTQYF | TGTGCCATCAGTGCCGGGGGGGCCGTCACAGATACGCAGTATTTT
15 | - | - | TRBJ1-1 | TRBV5-1 | CASIPRQGKNTEAFF | TGCGCCAGCATCCCCCGCCAGGGGAAGAACACTGAAGCTTTCTTT
14 | - | - | TRBJ1-5 | TRBV5-6 | CASSLGRVAQPQHF | TGTGCCAGCAGCTTGGGCAGGGTAGCTCAGCCCCAGCATTTT
18 | - | TRBD2 | TRBJ2-3 | TRBV6-1 | CASSEMWASGRWTDTQYF | TGTGCCAGCAGTGAAATGTGGGCTAGCGGGCGGTGGACAGATACGCAGTATTTT
15 | few | - | TRBJ2-1 | TRBV20-1 | CSAGRTESSYNEQFF | TGCAGTGCTGGTAGGACCGAGAGCTCCTACAATGAGCAGTTCTTC
15 | - | TRBD1 | TRBJ1-6 | TRBV15 | CATSGTGAFHSPLHF | TGTGCCACCAGCGGGACAGGGGCGTTCCATTCACCCCTCCACTTT
14 | - | - | TRBJ2-3 | TRBV4-1 | CASSPVGTTDTQYF | TGCGCCAGCAGCCCCGTAGGGACCACAGATACGCAGTATTTT
15 | - | - | TRBJ1-5 | TRBV12-3/TRBV12-4 | CASSLRGDSNQPQHF | TGTGCCAGCAGCCTTAGGGGGGATAGCAATCAGCCCCAGCATTTT